This T cell receptor beta chain was documented in a study of shared clonotypes between healthy human individuals. The study's findings and limits: Naive CD4 clonotypes overlapped across several donors at approximately 5.5%.

V dropped 0 bases and J dropped 2 bases, with 11 bases sitting between them. The CDR3 loop spans 15 amino acids. Germline CDR1 PRHDT, CDR2 FYEKMQ (reference sequence). Details on this clone: Its antigen remains unidentified.

The repertoire was sequenced with immunoSEQ multiplex PCR; TCRdb's copy has only in-frame clones and lacks some. The table includes about 2 million clones, 90% to 95% detected once. The sequence came from a man between 18 and 29 years old in good health. The rearrangement joins TRBV13 to TRBJ2-7; TRBD2 is a possible D gene (6 bases). The sequenced sample consisted of naive CD4+ T cells sorted from blood. The subset is: CD45RA+ positively selected. The CDR3 region has the DNA TGTGCCAGCAGCTTAGGTCGGGGGACGACCTACGAGCAGTACTTC. It translates to CASSLGRGTTYEQYF.